This is a list of T cell receptor beta chains from one sample in a study of PD-L1 blockade in urothelial cancer. Using immunoSEQ multiplex PCR, the repertoire was profiled, and TCRdb retains in-frame clones only, with some absent. The data hold about 22,000 clones, with under 95% observed a single time. Sequencing was performed on PBMCs, taken around atezolizumab (anti-PD-L1) treatment. Receptors originate from a woman aged 55-69 years with urothelial cancer. Both conserved end residues are part of each CDR3. Each record gives: J gene, D gene, V gene, clone size, CDR3 protein, CDR3 DNA. D genes are given only for firm matches. Size values are once, few and many counts, or a class for expanded clones, and some rows have none.

j_call: TRBJ2-7; d_call: TRBD2; v_call: TRBV19; clone_size: NA; cdr3_aa: CASSIQLAGGPGAQYF; cdr3_nt: TGTGCCAGTAGTATACAGCTAGCGGGAGGGCCTGGCGCGCAGTACTTC
j_call: TRBJ2-1; d_call: TRBD2; v_call: TRBV7-3; clone_size: NA; cdr3_aa: CASSPGLAGGRGEQFF; cdr3_nt: TGTGCCAGCAGTCCGGGACTAGCGGGGGGGCGGGGTGAGCAGTTCTTC
j_call: TRBJ1-5; d_call: NA; v_call: TRBV4-2; clone_size: once; cdr3_aa: CASSQGSGYSNQPQHF; cdr3_nt: TGTGCCAGCAGCCAAGGGTCAGGGTATAGCAATCAGCCCCAGCATTTT
j_call: TRBJ1-1; d_call: NA; v_call: TRBV5-6; clone_size: NA; cdr3_aa: CASSFTVNTEAFF; cdr3_nt: TGTGCCAGCAGCTTTACAGTGAACACTGAAGCTTTCTTT
j_call: TRBJ1-3; d_call: NA; v_call: TRBV7-2; clone_size: NA; cdr3_aa: CASSLDTAGVNTIYF; cdr3_nt: TGTGCCAGCAGCTTAGATACGGCAGGGGTCAACACCATATATTTT
j_call: TRBJ2-2; d_call: NA; v_call: TRBV7-2; clone_size: NA; cdr3_aa: CASSLIRGKGGELFF; cdr3_nt: TGTGCCAGCAGCTTAATCCGGGGAAAAGGCGGGGAGCTGTTTTTT
j_call: TRBJ1-4; d_call: NA; v_call: TRBV7-8; clone_size: NA; cdr3_aa: CASSLNRDRLEKLFF; cdr3_nt: TGTGCCAGCAGCCTCAACAGGGACCGCCTTGAAAAACTGTTTTTT
j_call: TRBJ1-4; d_call: NA; v_call: TRBV2; clone_size: NA; cdr3_aa: CASNRQGREKLFF; cdr3_nt: TGTGCCAGCAATCGTCAGGGAAGGGAAAAACTGTTTTTT
j_call: TRBJ2-2; d_call: NA; v_call: TRBV10-1; clone_size: NA; cdr3_aa: CASSDLTDTGELFF; cdr3_nt: TGCGCCAGCAGTGACTTGACAGATACCGGGGAGCTGTTTTTT
j_call: TRBJ2-2; d_call: NA; v_call: TRBV5-5; clone_size: NA; cdr3_aa: CASRTIMNTGELFF; cdr3_nt: TGTGCCAGCAGGACAATCATGAACACCGGGGAGCTGTTTTTT
j_call: TRBJ1-1; d_call: NA; v_call: TRBV11-3; clone_size: NA; cdr3_aa: CASSLADSTEAFF; cdr3_nt: TGTGCCAGCAGCTTAGCAGACAGCACTGAAGCTTTCTTT
j_call: TRBJ2-3; d_call: TRBD2; v_call: TRBV14; clone_size: NA; cdr3_aa: CASSQVGGGATDTQYF; cdr3_nt: TGTGCCAGCAGCCAAGTCGGCGGGGGGGCAACAGATACGCAGTATTTT
j_call: TRBJ1-2; d_call: TRBD1; v_call: TRBV5-8; clone_size: NA; cdr3_aa: CASSSGQGYYGYTF; cdr3_nt: TGTGCCAGCAGCTCAGGACAGGGTTACTATGGCTACACCTTC
j_call: TRBJ2-3; d_call: TRBD1; v_call: TRBV11-1; clone_size: NA; cdr3_aa: CASSPEDRRTDTQYF; cdr3_nt: TGTGCCAGCAGCCCCGAGGACAGGAGGACAGATACGCAGTATTTT
j_call: TRBJ1-5; d_call: NA; v_call: TRBV4-2; clone_size: NA; cdr3_aa: CASSQSGNQPQHF; cdr3_nt: TGTGCCAGCAGCCAGTCAGGGAATCAGCCCCAGCATTTT
j_call: TRBJ2-7; d_call: TRBD1; v_call: TRBV2; clone_size: NA; cdr3_aa: CASSPTPGQPEF; cdr3_nt: TGTGCCAGCAGTCCGACCCCGGGACAGCCAGAATTC
j_call: TRBJ1-4; d_call: TRBD1; v_call: TRBV19; clone_size: NA; cdr3_aa: CASSPRDRQNEKLFF; cdr3_nt: TGTGCCAGTAGTCCCCGGGACAGACAAAATGAAAAACTGTTTTTT
j_call: TRBJ2-2; d_call: NA; v_call: TRBV6-6; clone_size: NA; cdr3_aa: CASTLPSPGELFF; cdr3_nt: TGTGCCAGCACCCTTCCGAGTCCCGGGGAGCTGTTTTTT
j_call: TRBJ2-7; d_call: TRBD2; v_call: TRBV10-2; clone_size: few; cdr3_aa: CASSALAGRYEQYF; cdr3_nt: TGCGCCAGCAGCGCTCTAGCGGGAAGATACGAGCAGTACTTC
j_call: TRBJ2-1; d_call: TRBD2; v_call: TRBV28; clone_size: NA; cdr3_aa: CASSALLAGSYNEQFF; cdr3_nt: TGTGCCAGCAGTGCCCTCCTAGCGGGCTCCTACAATGAGCAGTTCTTC
j_call: TRBJ2-3; d_call: TRBD2; v_call: TRBV7-9; clone_size: NA; cdr3_aa: CASSPREGADTQYF; cdr3_nt: TGTGCCAGCAGCCCACGGGAGGGCGCAGATACGCAGTATTTT
j_call: TRBJ2-5; d_call: NA; v_call: TRBV19; clone_size: NA; cdr3_aa: CASSIANRVETQYF; cdr3_nt: TGTGCCAGTAGTATTGCAAACAGGGTTGAGACCCAGTACTTC
j_call: TRBJ1-3; d_call: NA; v_call: TRBV6-5; clone_size: NA; cdr3_aa: CASSPRYGNTIYF; cdr3_nt: TGTGCCAGCAGTCCTCGGTATGGAAACACCATATATTTT
j_call: TRBJ2-5; d_call: TRBD2; v_call: TRBV29-1; clone_size: NA; cdr3_aa: CSVEDLWSGGTETQYF; cdr3_nt: TGCAGCGTTGAAGATCTTTGGAGCGGGGGGACAGAGACCCAGTACTTC
j_call: TRBJ1-5; d_call: TRBD1; v_call: TRBV6-1; clone_size: NA; cdr3_aa: CASIEDRGDQPQHF; cdr3_nt: TGTGCCAGCATCGAGGACAGGGGCGATCAGCCCCAGCATTTT
j_call: TRBJ1-1; d_call: NA; v_call: TRBV7-2; clone_size: NA; cdr3_aa: CASTPLVRVGTEAFF; cdr3_nt: TGTGCCAGCACCCCGCTCGTCAGGGTTGGTACTGAAGCTTTCTTT
j_call: TRBJ2-5; d_call: NA; v_call: TRBV5-4; clone_size: NA; cdr3_aa: CASSLKGAETQYF; cdr3_nt: TGTGCCAGCAGCTTGAAAGGAGCGGAGACCCAGTACTTC
j_call: TRBJ1-5; d_call: NA; v_call: TRBV19; clone_size: NA; cdr3_aa: CASHWGGRSNQPQHF; cdr3_nt: TGTGCCAGCCACTGGGGGGGAAGGAGCAATCAGCCCCAGCATTTT
j_call: TRBJ2-5; d_call: TRBD2; v_call: TRBV5-1; clone_size: NA; cdr3_aa: CASSLVEGLAGVWETQYF; cdr3_nt: TGCGCCAGCAGCTTGGTGGAAGGACTAGCGGGAGTGTGGGAGACCCAGTACTTC
j_call: TRBJ2-3; d_call: NA; v_call: TRBV5-6; clone_size: once; cdr3_aa: CASSWAGSTDTQYF; cdr3_nt: TGTGCCAGCAGCTGGGCAGGGAGCACAGATACGCAGTATTTT
j_call: TRBJ1-1; d_call: TRBD1; v_call: TRBV5-4; clone_size: NA; cdr3_aa: CASSLAQGSTEAFF; cdr3_nt: TGTGCCAGCAGCTTGGCACAGGGGAGCACTGAAGCTTTCTTT
j_call: TRBJ2-1; d_call: NA; v_call: TRBV7-3; clone_size: NA; cdr3_aa: CASSSEGLVRNEQFF; cdr3_nt: TGTGCCAGCAGCTCCGAGGGACTCGTGCGCAATGAGCAGTTCTTC
j_call: TRBJ1-4; d_call: TRBD1; v_call: TRBV5-5; clone_size: NA; cdr3_aa: CASSQTGGNEKLFF; cdr3_nt: TGTGCCAGCAGCCAGACAGGGGGGAATGAAAAACTGTTTTTT
j_call: TRBJ2-3; d_call: NA; v_call: TRBV5-5; clone_size: NA; cdr3_aa: CASSFVGGPSTDTQYF; cdr3_nt: TGTGCCAGCAGCTTCGTGGGAGGACCTAGCACAGATACGCAGTATTTT
j_call: TRBJ1-1; d_call: NA; v_call: TRBV5-3; clone_size: NA; cdr3_aa: CARSWGGPEAFF; cdr3_nt: TGTGCCAGAAGCTGGGGAGGGCCTGAAGCTTTCTTT
j_call: TRBJ2-5; d_call: TRBD1; v_call: TRBV5-5; clone_size: NA; cdr3_aa: CASSLEDRGQETQYF; cdr3_nt: TGTGCCAGCAGCTTGGAGGACAGGGGACAAGAGACCCAGTACTTC
j_call: TRBJ2-7; d_call: TRBD1; v_call: TRBV5-1; clone_size: NA; cdr3_aa: CASRNRQGATYEQYF; cdr3_nt: TGCGCCAGCAGAAACAGACAGGGGGCGACCTACGAGCAGTACTTC
j_call: TRBJ2-3; d_call: TRBD2; v_call: TRBV29-1; clone_size: NA; cdr3_aa: CSVPSGGTDTQYF; cdr3_nt: TGCAGCGTTCCGTCCGGGGGGACAGATACGCAGTATTTT
j_call: TRBJ1-6; d_call: NA; v_call: TRBV6-5; clone_size: NA; cdr3_aa: CASSFPGGRNSPLHF; cdr3_nt: TGTGCCAGCAGTTTCCCGGGGGGCAGGAATTCACCCCTCCACTTT
j_call: TRBJ2-1; d_call: NA; v_call: TRBV6-4; clone_size: NA; cdr3_aa: CASSDYLQLAASYNEQFF; cdr3_nt: TGTGCCAGCAGTGACTACCTCCAGTTAGCGGCCTCCTACAATGAGCAGTTCTTC
j_call: TRBJ1-1; d_call: TRBD1; v_call: TRBV7-8; clone_size: NA; cdr3_aa: CASSSLDRGRTEAFF; cdr3_nt: TGTGCCAGCAGCTCACTGGACAGGGGGCGGACTGAAGCTTTCTTT
j_call: TRBJ1-5; d_call: TRBD1; v_call: TRBV6-1; clone_size: NA; cdr3_aa: CASSTRTGNNQPQHF; cdr3_nt: TGTGCCAGCAGTACTCGGACAGGGAACAATCAGCCCCAGCATTTT